Below, one TCR beta chain is given with its context. Its specificity is not known. The CDR3 covers 16 residues. The germline CDR1 and CDR2 sequences are MNHNY and SVGAGI (reference sequence). The ends lost 0 bases at V and 4 bases at J; junction bases unmatched: 5. The sample belongs to a study of T cell repertoires in ileal Crohn's disease. Study summary: Thiopurines (around 10) or anti-TNF agents (more than 17) were given postoperatively to about half.

Profiling relied on immunoSEQ multiplex PCR, and the TCRdb table lists in-frame clones only, not all of them. The sample records roughly 14,000 clones, around 80% being singletons. General study findings and limits: All patients with clonality above 26.8% had endoscopic recurrence. Active smokers at surgery had more clonal expansions than non-smokers.

V gene TRBV6-6 combines with J gene TRBJ2-3; TRBD2 agrees at 9 bases. Sequencing used ileal tissue. This receptor was taken from an adult with Crohn's disease. CDR3 protein: CASSYSGGRAPDTQYF. CDR3 DNA: TGTGCCAGCAGTTACTCAGGCGGGAGGGCCCCAGATACGCAGTATTTT.